This T cell receptor (beta chain) was observed in a study of T-cell memory formation after mild COVID-19. Study at large: Clusters were largely donor specific. Study-wide points: Clones that contracted clustered mainly in CM and EM if CD4+ and in EMRA if CD8+. The pre-infection memory compartment contained some responding clones, suggesting cross-reactive memory joined.

CDR1 MNHNS and CDR2 SASEGT come from the germline V gene. With 6 bases clipped from V and 5 bases from J, the junction kept 14 bases outside the gene matches. There are 16 residues in the CDR3. UMIs and sample barcodes were carried by the TCR alpha and TCR beta cDNA libraries that 5'RACE produced using constant-segment primers. Each CDR3 protein gets one entry after TCRdb re-called the 5' RACE reads with MiXCR. The sample shows about 200,000 distinct CDR3 sequences, just over 9.5% of them seen only once. A few counts support this clonotype. Its specificity is not known. This clonotype originated in a man aged 18 to 30 who had mild COVID-19 (a few samples of this study predate the infection). Cell type and time point are not known. Specimen: PBMCs or a T cell subset sorted from them (not recorded which). The chain employs TRBV6-1 and TRBJ2-3; 7 nucleotides line up with TRBD2. For the CDR3, the DNA is TGTGCCAGCAGCTTCGAACTAGCGCCGAGGGGAGATACGCAGTATTTT. It encodes CASSFELAPRGDTQYF.